The following is a TCR beta chain sequence with its context. Its antigen is as yet unknown. Study outcomes and limitations: Tumor Tregs overlapped most with tumor, then blood, naive CD4+ cells. The larger cohort examined one V-J beta rearrangement, not whole repertoires.

The ends lost 7 bases at V and 2 bases at J; junction bases unmatched: 8. This CDR3 is built from 13 residues. Per the germline V gene, CDR1 is SQVTM and CDR2 is ANQGSEA. Constant-region reverse primers amplified full-length variable regions, followed by semi-nested Nested Universal Primer A PCR. TCRdb re-analysed the 5' RACE reads in MiXCR, keeping a single row per CDR3 protein. The sample consists of under 65,000 distinct CDR3 sequences, 25% to 35% of them appearing once. CD4+CD45RO+CD25- cells were isolated as memory CD4+ T cells. V is TRBV29-1 and J is TRBJ2-7, with 7 bases aligning to TRBD1. What was sequenced was tumor-infiltrating memory CD4+ T cells sorted from the breast tumor. As to subset: memory CD4+ T cells, CD4+CD45RO+CD25-. This clonotype was obtained from a female donor with breast cancer. The CDR3, as DNA: TGCAGCGCCACCCGGGACAGCCCCTACGAGCAGTACTTC. It codes for CSATRDSPYEQYF.